A single sample gave rise to the 13 T cell receptor beta chains below, sequenced in a study of blood T cell repertoires in COVID-19. TCRdb keeps only in-frame clones here, not all; method: immunoSEQ multiplex PCR. The table records around 70,000 clones, roughly 82% of them present only once. The source material was peripheral blood. The receptors were sampled from a man aged 55 to 69 with acute or convalescent COVID-19.

This sequence joins TRBV7-2 and TRBJ2-3, with 8 bases fitting TRBD2. The trim removed 5 bases at V and 6 bases at J, leaving 10 bases unmatched. The CDR3 runs to 15 residues. Germline values: CDR1 SGHTA, CDR2 FQGNSA. The CDR3 is CASSTSGGLSDTQYF. For the CDR3, the DNA is TGTGCCAGCAGCACAAGCGGGGGCCTGAGCGATACGCAGTATTTT. The full variable domain, rest sourced from reference TRBV7-2 and TRBJ2-3, is GAGVSQSPSNKVTEKGKDVELRCDPISGHTALYWYRQSLGQGLEFLIYFQGNSAPDKSGLPSDRFSAERTGGSVSTLTIQRTQQEDSAVYLCASSTSGGLSDTQYFGPGTRLTVL.

This clone was detected a few times. J is TRBJ1-1 and V is TRBV6-4; no clear D. Per germline, CDR1 MRHNA and CDR2 SNTAGT. The CDR3 length is 14 residues. The germline V and J ends were trimmed by 6 bases and 1 base, with 12 bases remaining between them. The CDR3 nucleotides read TGTGCCAGCAGCTCTAGCCCCGGGAACACTGAAGCTTTCTTT. Its translation: CASSSSPGNTEAFF.

The gene calls are TRBV27 and TRBJ2-2; D remains ambiguous. The CDR3 is 15 amino acids. V was cut by 5 bases and J by 3 bases, with 13 bases left in between. Germline values: CDR1 MNHEY, CDR2 SMNVEV (reference sequence). This chain's CDR3 is CASSPLPVYTGELFF. CDR3 coding DNA: TGTGCCAGCAGTCCCCTCCCAGTTTACACCGGGGAGCTGTTTTTT.

The chain uses TRBV28 and TRBJ2-7; 8 nucleotides align to TRBD1. Per the germline V gene, CDR1 is MDHEN and CDR2 is SYDVKM. Unmatched junction bases numbered 8, after V lost 2 bases and J lost 2 bases. The CDR3 is 16 amino acids. The CDR3 DNA reads TGTGCCAGCAGTTTACCCGGACAGGGTTCTGCCTACGAGCAGTACGTC. Encoded protein: CASSLPGQGSAYEQYV.

This chain connects TRBV14 to TRBJ2-3; D gene uncertain. In germline, CDR1 is SGHDN, CDR2 FVKESK. This CDR3 region has 12 residues. The germline V and J ends were trimmed by 3 bases and 4 bases, with 5 bases remaining between them. The CDR3 sequence: CASSHIPDTQYF. The CDR3 bases are TGTGCCAGCAGCCATATTCCAGATACGCAGTATTTT.

This chain uses TRBV4-3 with TRBJ1-2; possible D gene TRBD1, 5 bases. V was trimmed by 0 bases and J by 7 bases, leaving 24 bases between them. This CDR3 has 18 residues. Germline lookup yields CDR1 LGHNA and CDR2 YSLEER. The CDR3 nucleotides read TGCGCCAGCAGCCAAGAAGGAGTGGGGCAGGCCATTCCGAGTGGCTACACCTTC. This gives the protein CASSQEGVGQAIPSGYTF.

The J gene is TRBJ1-5, the V gene TRBV6-5; 8 bases align to TRBD1. CDR1 MNHEY and CDR2 SVGAGI come from the germline V gene. With V trimmed by 7 bases and J by 6 bases, 11 bases remained unmatched. The CDR3 covers 15 residues. The DNA for the CDR3 is TGTGCCAGCACCGCAGGACAGGGCAACATTCAGCCCCAGCATTTT. It encodes CASTAGQGNIQPQHF.

This sequence joins TRBV5-1 and TRBJ2-5; 9 bases fit TRBD2. The CDR3 runs to 17 residues. Trimming at V came to 1 base and at J to 5 bases, leaving 12 bases not matched to a gene. CDR1 is SGHRS and CDR2 is YFSETQ in the germline V gene. CDR3 nucleotides: TGCGCCAGCAGCTTGACCATAGCGGGGGCAAGGGAGGAGACCCAGTACTTC. This translates into CASSLTIAGAREETQYF.

The CDR3 loop reads CASSYDGNYGYTF. The CDR3 region has the DNA TGTGCCAGCAGTTACGACGGGAACTATGGCTACACCTTC. V is TRBV6-5 and J is TRBJ1-2; D gene uncertain. Trimming shortened V by 2 bases and J by 2 bases, and 6 bases separated the two germline ends. Looked up from germline, CDR1 is MNHEY and CDR2 is SVGAGI. The CDR3 sequence is 13 residues long.

The V call is TRBV18, the J call TRBJ1-6; TRBD1 agrees at 7 bases. The CDR3 length is 17 residues. Germline CDR1 reads KGHSH; CDR2 reads LQKENI. V dropped 0 bases and J dropped 5; count of bases not matched to a gene: 7. CDR3: CASSPPNPDRDNSPLHF. The DNA of the CDR3 is TGTGCCAGCTCACCACCAAATCCCGACAGGGATAATTCACCCCTCCACTTT.

The chain carries TRBV30 and TRBJ1-3; 7 bases are shared with TRBD1. The V gene end was trimmed by 8 bases and the J gene end by 2 bases; junction bases not matched to a gene: 6. The CDR3 runs 13 residues. Germline V gives CDR1 GTSNPN, CDR2 SVGIG (reference sequence). The CDR3 spells CARNQGAGNTIYF. CDR3 coding DNA: TGTGCCCGAAACCAGGGGGCTGGAAACACCATATATTTT.

The V gene is TRBV12-3 or TRBV12-4, the J gene TRBJ1-2; D is unresolved. The CDR3 runs 11 residues. Trimming removed 1 base from V and 7 bases from J, with 4 bases in between. As DNA, the CDR3 is TGTGCCAGCAGTTTAGGAGGTGGCTACACCTTC. It yields the protein CASSLGGGYTF.

V gene TRBV5-5 combines with J gene TRBJ1-4; 10 positions match TRBD1. CDR1 is SGHKS, CDR2 YYEKEE, per germline (reference sequence). Trimming took 4 bases from V and 4 from J; bases not matched to a gene: 4. There are 15 residues in the CDR3. CDR3 loop: CASSHGTGVNEKLFF. The CDR3 bases are TGTGCCAGCAGCCACGGGACAGGGGTTAATGAAAAACTGTTTTTT.